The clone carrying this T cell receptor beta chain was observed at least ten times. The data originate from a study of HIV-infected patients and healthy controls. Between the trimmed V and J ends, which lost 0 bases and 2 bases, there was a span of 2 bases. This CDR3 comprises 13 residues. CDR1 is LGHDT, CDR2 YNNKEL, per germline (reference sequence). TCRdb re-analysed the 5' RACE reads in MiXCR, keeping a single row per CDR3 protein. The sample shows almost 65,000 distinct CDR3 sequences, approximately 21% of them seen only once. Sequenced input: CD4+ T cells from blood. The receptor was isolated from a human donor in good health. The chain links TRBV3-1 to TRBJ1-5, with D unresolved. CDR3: CASSQDGNQPQHF. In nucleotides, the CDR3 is TGTGCCAGCAGCCAAGATGGCAATCAGCCCCAGCATTTT.